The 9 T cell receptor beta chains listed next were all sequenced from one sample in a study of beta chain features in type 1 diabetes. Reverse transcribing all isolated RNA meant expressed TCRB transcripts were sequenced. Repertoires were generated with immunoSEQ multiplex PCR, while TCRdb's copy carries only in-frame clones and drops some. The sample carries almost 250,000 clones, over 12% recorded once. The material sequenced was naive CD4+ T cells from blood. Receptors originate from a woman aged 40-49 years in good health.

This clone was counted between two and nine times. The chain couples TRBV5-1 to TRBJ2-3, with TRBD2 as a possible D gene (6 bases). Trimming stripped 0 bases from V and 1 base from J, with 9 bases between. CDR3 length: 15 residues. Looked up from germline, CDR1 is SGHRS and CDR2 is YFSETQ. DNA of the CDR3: TGCGCCAGCAGCTTGGGTGGGGAGGGCACAGATACGCAGTATTTT. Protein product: CASSLGGEGTDTQYF.

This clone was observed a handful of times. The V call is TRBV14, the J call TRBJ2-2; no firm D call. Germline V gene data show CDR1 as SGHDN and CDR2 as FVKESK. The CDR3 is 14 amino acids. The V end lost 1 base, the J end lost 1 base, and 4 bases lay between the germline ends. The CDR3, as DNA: TGTGCCAGCAGCCAAGTCCGGAACACCGGGGAGCTGTTTTTT. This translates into CASSQVRNTGELFF.

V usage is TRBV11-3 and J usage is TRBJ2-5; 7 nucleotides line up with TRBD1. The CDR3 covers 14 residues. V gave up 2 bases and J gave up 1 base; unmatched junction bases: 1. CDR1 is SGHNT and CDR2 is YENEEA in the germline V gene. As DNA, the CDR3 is TGTGCCAGCAGCTTACGACAGGGCCAAGAGACCCAGTACTTC. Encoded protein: CASSLRQGQETQYF.

The CDR3 reads CASSFPNTGELFF. The CDR3, as DNA: TGTGCCAGCAGTTTCCCAAACACCGGGGAGCTGTTTTTT. V gene TRBV2 combines with J gene TRBJ2-2, with D unclear. Trimming removed 5 bases at V and 2 bases at J, with 6 bases between. This CDR3 has 13 amino acids. The V gene's germline CDR1 is SNHLY and CDR2 FYNNEI.

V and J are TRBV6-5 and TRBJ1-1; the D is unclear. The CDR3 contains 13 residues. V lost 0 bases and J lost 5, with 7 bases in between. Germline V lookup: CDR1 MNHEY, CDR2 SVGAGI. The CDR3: CASSYSRRTEAFF. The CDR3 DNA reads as TGTGCCAGCAGTTACTCGAGGAGGACTGAAGCTTTCTTT.

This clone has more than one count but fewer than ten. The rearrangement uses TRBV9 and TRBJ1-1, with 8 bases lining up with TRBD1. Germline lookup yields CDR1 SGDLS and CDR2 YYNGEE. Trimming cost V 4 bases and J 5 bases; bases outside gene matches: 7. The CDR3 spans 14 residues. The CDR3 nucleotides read TGTGCCAGCAGCCAGACAGGGGCACCTACTGAAGCTTTCTTT. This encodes CASSQTGAPTEAFF.

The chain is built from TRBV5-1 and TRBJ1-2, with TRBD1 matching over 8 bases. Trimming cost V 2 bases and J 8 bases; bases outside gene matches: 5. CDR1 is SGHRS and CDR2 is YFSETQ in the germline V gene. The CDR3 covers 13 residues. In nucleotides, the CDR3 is TGCGCCAGCAGCTTACCGACAGGGGAGGGCTACACCTTC. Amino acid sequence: CASSLPTGEGYTF. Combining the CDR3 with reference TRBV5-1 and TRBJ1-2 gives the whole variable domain KAGVTQTPRYLIKTRGQQVTLSCSPISGHRSVSWYQQTPGQGLQFLFEYFSETQRNKGNFPGRFSGRQFSNSRSEMNVSTLELGDSALYLCASSLPTGEGYTFGSGTRLTVV.

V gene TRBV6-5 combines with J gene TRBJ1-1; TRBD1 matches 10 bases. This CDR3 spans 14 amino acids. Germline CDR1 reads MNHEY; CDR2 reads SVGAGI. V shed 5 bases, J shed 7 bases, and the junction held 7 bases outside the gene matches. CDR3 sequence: CASSETGGRSEAFF. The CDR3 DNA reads TGTGCCAGCAGTGAGACAGGGGGCAGAAGTGAAGCTTTCTTT.

The CDR3 bases are TGTGCCAGCAGCTTAGCGGGACTAGGCCCTGAGACCCAGTACTTC. This translates into CASSLAGLGPETQYF. The chain has TRBV11-2 and TRBJ2-5; 8 nucleotides match TRBD2. The CDR3 extends over 15 amino acids. The V gene's germline CDR1 is SGHAT and CDR2 FQNNGV. The V gene end was trimmed by 1 base and the J gene end by 5 bases; junction bases not matched to a gene: 6. Using reference TRBV11-2 and TRBJ2-5 for the parts outside the CDR3, the full variable domain is EAGVAQSPRYKIIEKRQSVAFWCNPISGHATLYWYQQILGQGPKLLIQFQNNGVVDDSQLPKDRFSAERLKGVDSTLKIQPAKLEDSAVYLCASSLAGLGPETQYFGPGTRLLVL.